The rows below give T cell receptor beta chains drawn from one sample of a study of PD-1 blockade in classical Hodgkin lymphoma. Profiling relied on immunoSEQ multiplex PCR, and the TCRdb table lists in-frame clones only, not all of them. The sample lists roughly 96,000 clones; roughly 89% were seen once. Sequences were derived from peripheral blood mononuclear cells (PBMCs), sampled before the second cycle of nivolumab. These TCRs come from a human donor with classical Hodgkin lymphoma. CDR3s include the opening cysteine and the closing phenylalanine or tryptophan. Each record gives: clone size, J gene, V gene, D gene, CDR3 protein, CDR3 DNA. The D gene is left open where the match is weak. Clone size is stated in some rows and not others, as once, few, many or a class when expanded.

medium-sized TRBJ2-7 TRBV6-5 NA CASSPSLGGYEQYF TGTGCCAGCAGTCCCTCCCTCGGAGGCTACGAGCAGTACTTC
NA TRBJ1-4 TRBV18 NA CASSPQGSEKLFF TGTGCCAGCTCACCGCAGGGCAGTGAAAAACTGTTTTTT
NA TRBJ1-2 TRBV7-2 TRBD1 CASSARDRYGYTF TGTGCCAGCAGCGCCCGGGACAGATATGGCTACACCTTC
NA TRBJ2-7 TRBV7-8 NA CASSLRVGLYEQYF TGTGCCAGCAGCTTAAGGGTGGGTCTCTACGAGCAGTACTTC
NA TRBJ2-7 TRBV29-1 NA CSVDGVDSSSYEQYF TGCAGCGTTGATGGGGTGGACAGCAGCTCCTACGAGCAGTACTTC
NA TRBJ2-7 TRBV11-2 TRBD2 CASSPLPTSGYEQYF TGTGCCAGCAGCCCCCTCCCGACTAGCGGCTACGAGCAGTACTTC
NA TRBJ1-4 TRBV19 TRBD1 CASSPTGGATNEKLFF TGTGCCAGTAGCCCGACAGGGGGCGCAACTAATGAAAAACTGTTTTTT
NA TRBJ2-3 TRBV7-3 TRBD2 CASSSGLARTDTQYF TGTGCCAGCAGCTCGGGACTAGCCCGCACAGATACGCAGTATTTT
NA TRBJ1-5 TRBV5-1 NA CASSLGQDDQPQHF TGCGCCAGCAGCTTGGGACAGGACGATCAGCCCCAGCATTTT
NA TRBJ2-3 TRBV6-6 NA CASSYSMDPTDTQYF TGTGCCAGCAGTTACTCGATGGACCCGACAGATACGCAGTATTTT
NA TRBJ2-1 TRBV6-6 NA CAALGGEGNEQFF TGTGCCGCACTAGGGGGGGAGGGGAATGAGCAGTTCTTC
NA TRBJ1-6 TRBV5-6 NA CASSLASNSPLHF TGTGCCAGCAGCTTGGCATCTAATTCACCCCTCCACTTT
NA TRBJ1-1 TRBV19 TRBD1 CATRQGAGNTEAFF TGTGCCACCAGGCAGGGGGCGGGGAACACTGAAGCTTTCTTT
NA TRBJ2-1 TRBV10-3 NA CAINRQNSSYNEQFF TGTGCCATCAATCGACAGAATAGCTCCTACAATGAGCAGTTCTTC
NA TRBJ1-5 TRBV28 NA CASSLMGGQPQHF TGTGCCAGCAGTTTAATGGGTGGTCAGCCCCAGCATTTT
NA TRBJ2-1 TRBV6-4 TRBD1 CASSDSMTGGQFF TGTGCCAGCAGTGACTCGATGACAGGGGGTCAGTTCTTC